This T cell receptor beta chain was recovered during a study of blood T cell repertoires in COVID-19. The overall study: COVID-19 samples collected from the United States, Italy and Spain covered acute and convalescent phases.

This CDR3 has 16 residues. Trimming removed 5 bases from V and 2 bases from J; junction bases left unmatched: 10. From germline, CDR1 is MDHEN and CDR2 SYDVKM. Original handling: Counts of nucleated cells, estimated from reference gene primer amplification, were obtained. Profiled with immunoSEQ multiplex PCR; TCRdb holds only in-frame clones, not every one. For V, J and clone size, that table is used; D and trimming come from the DNA. The table records about 350,000 clones, about nine tenths of them present only once. Sequencing input: peripheral blood. The chain recombines TRBV28 with TRBJ1-2; 8 bases are shared with TRBD1. The TCR originated in an older woman with COVID-19, enrolled during active disease. CDR3 nucleotide sequence: TGTGCCAGCAGTCCCTACAGGGGGTTAGGCAACTATGGCTACACCTTC. It codes for CASSPYRGLGNYGYTF.